The 23 T cell receptor beta chains reported below all come from one sample, sequenced in a study of identical twins. TCRdb re-called the 5' RACE reads through MiXCR, storing one row per CDR3 protein. Among 450,000 or so distinct CDR3 sequences listed, around a sixth were seen once. Sequencing input: naive T cells sorted from blood. The receptors shown here come from a man between 50 and 59 years old in good health.

This chain links TRBV27 with TRBJ2-3; weak D call: TRBD2 (6 bases). This CDR3 has 17 amino acids. CDR1 is MNHEY, CDR2 SMNVEV, per germline (reference sequence). V gave up 0 bases and J gave up 2 bases, with 15 bases separating them. The CDR3 nucleotides read TGTGCCAGCAGTTTATCGTTCAATTTAGCGGTCACAGATACGCAGTATTTT. Amino acids: CASSLSFNLAVTDTQYF.

This clonotype was recorded at least ten times. V and J are TRBV6-1 and TRBJ1-1, with 8 bases aligning to TRBD1. CDR1 and CDR2 from the germline V gene are MNHNS and SASEGT. The CDR3 has 15 residues. V was pared by 7 bases and J by 0 bases, with 7 bases of the junction left unmatched. Here the CDR3 DNA reads TGTGCCAGCAAAACCAAGACAGGGGTGAACACTGAAGCTTTCTTT. This gives the protein CASKTKTGVNTEAFF.

This clonotype showed up just a few times. The J gene is TRBJ2-3, the V gene TRBV5-1, with 10 bases aligning to TRBD1. Trimming cost V 8 bases and J 1 base; bases outside gene matches: 7. This CDR3 is 15 amino acids long. CDR1 SGHRS and CDR2 YFSETQ come from the germline V gene. The CDR3 loop reads CASNPGTGGTDTQYF. The CDR3 DNA sequence: TGCGCCAGTAATCCCGGGACAGGGGGCACAGATACGCAGTATTTT.

This rearrangement joins TRBV20-1 to TRBJ2-3, with 9 bases matching TRBD2. V was clipped by 0 bases and J by 2 bases; unmatched bases: 15. Germline CDR1 and CDR2: DFQATT and SNEGSKA (reference sequence). The CDR3 sequence is 19 residues long. CDR3 sequence: CSARDFPAGGPKTTDTQYF. The CDR3 nucleotides are TGCAGTGCTAGAGATTTTCCAGCGGGAGGACCGAAAACCACAGATACGCAGTATTTT.

Ten or more counts support this clonotype. The chain couples TRBV7-2 to TRBJ2-4, with D possibly being TRBD2 (6 bases). This CDR3 region has 17 residues. Germline V gives CDR1 SGHTA, CDR2 FQGNSA. Trimming pared 2 bases from V and 6 bases from J, leaving 20 bases between. CDR3 coding DNA: TGTGCCAGCAGCTTAAAAAAGCGTGGGGGGATAGGAAACATTCAGTACTTC. Protein sequence: CASSLKKRGGIGNIQYF.

The table lists this clonotype with a few counts. V is TRBV7-9 and J is TRBJ2-3; either TRBD1 or TRBD2 may supply D (6 bases each). V gave up 8 bases and J gave up 2 bases, with 20 bases separating them. Germline V lookup: CDR1 SEHNR, CDR2 FQNEAQ (reference sequence). The length of the CDR3 is 16 residues. The CDR3 coding sequence is TGTGCCAGCTTAGAAGGGGGGACAATTACCACAGATACGCAGTATTTT. Its protein product is CASLEGGTITTDTQYF. Full variable domain (outside the CDR3, taken from reference TRBV7-9 and TRBJ2-3): DTGVSQNPRHKITKRGQNVTFRCDPISEHNRLYWYRQTLGQGPEFLTYFQNEAQLEKSRLLSDRFSAERPKGSFSTLEIQRTEQGDSAMYLCASLEGGTITTDTQYFGPGTRLTVL.

This clonotype was seen more than once but under ten times. The genes are TRBV12-3 or TRBV12-4 and TRBJ2-3; 9 positions agree with TRBD2. With 2 bases clipped from V and 0 bases from J, the junction kept 3 bases outside the gene matches. The CDR3 is 16 residues long. CDR3 in DNA: TGTGCCAGCAGTTTATGGACTAGCGCTAGCACAGATACGCAGTATTTT. This gives the protein CASSLWTSASTDTQYF.

In its sample, this clonotype was seen a few times. The V gene is TRBV5-1, the J gene TRBJ2-3; TRBD1 matches at 8 bases. V trimming: 4 bases; J trimming: 3 bases; junction bases outside the gene matches: 7. The germline V gene has CDR1 SGHRS and CDR2 YFSETQ. The CDR3 is 15 residues long. CDR3 protein: CASSRGQGTTDTQYF. CDR3 bases: TGCGCCAGCAGCAGAGGACAGGGAACAACAGATACGCAGTATTTT.

This clonotype was seen ten or more times. The rearrangement uses TRBV6-1 and TRBJ1-2; D is ambiguous. Between the trimmed V and J ends, which lost 3 bases and 4 bases, there was a span of 12 bases. Germline values: CDR1 MNHNS, CDR2 SASEGT. The CDR3 totals 14 residues. DNA of the CDR3: TGTGCCAGCAGTGATCTGGGTGTCCCCTATGGCTACACCTTC. Encoded protein: CASSDLGVPYGYTF.

This clonotype was seen at least ten times. This chain joins TRBV5-1 and TRBJ2-5, with TRBD2 matching 9 bases. This CDR3 spans 17 amino acids. V dropped 4 bases and J dropped 5; count of bases not matched to a gene: 15. Germline V gene data show CDR1 as SGHRS and CDR2 as YFSETQ. CDR3 region: CASSKHRAGGAPETQYF. The CDR3 region has the DNA TGCGCCAGCAGCAAACATCGGGCGGGAGGGGCGCCGGAGACCCAGTACTTC.

The chain employs TRBV7-6 and TRBJ1-2; a possible D gene is TRBD1 (6 bases). Per germline, CDR1 SGHVS and CDR2 FNYEAQ. This CDR3 has 17 amino acids. V lost 1 base and J lost 2, with 17 bases in between. CDR3 amino acids: CASSLVRGQDNNYGYTF. CDR3 DNA sequence: TGTGCCAGCAGCTTAGTCCGGGGGCAGGACAACAACTATGGCTACACCTTC.

The V call is TRBV12-3 or TRBV12-4, the J call TRBJ2-3; D possibly uses TRBD1 or TRBD2 (5 bases each). The CDR3 sequence is 14 residues long. V was cut by 5 bases and J by 5 bases, with 14 bases left in between. The CDR3 coding sequence is TGTGCCAGCAGTAATTGGGGGAGTCGAGATACGCAGTATTTT. Translated, it gives CASSNWGSRDTQYF.

This chain uses TRBV4-3 with TRBJ2-1; D not resolved. The CDR3 has 15 amino acids. Germline V lookup: CDR1 LGHNA, CDR2 YSLEER. Trimming cost V 1 base and J 7 bases, with 14 bases left between them. The CDR3 DNA follows: TGCGCCAGCAGCCAAGTCGCGTCCGGCCGGAATGAGCAGTTCTTC. It encodes CASSQVASGRNEQFF.

This clonotype was seen repeatedly, ten times or more. The chain employs TRBV15 and TRBJ2-3; 10 nucleotides agree with TRBD2. The CDR3 sequence is 16 residues long. CDR1 is LNHNV, CDR2 YYDKDF, per germline (reference sequence). V shed 0 bases and J 4 bases; nucleotides not matched to a gene: 4. CDR3 nucleotide sequence: TGTGCCACCAGCAGAGATGGTCTAGCGGGGGCAGATACGCAGTATTTT. It yields the protein CATSRDGLAGADTQYF.

This chain links TRBV29-1 with TRBJ1-1, with TRBD1 as a possible D gene (6 bases). Trimming removed 6 bases from V and 0 bases from J, with 11 bases in between. The germline CDR1 and CDR2 sequences are SQVTM and ANQGSEA. The CDR3 covers 13 residues. The CDR3 region is CSVLRGMNTEAFF. CDR3 DNA: TGCAGCGTCTTAAGGGGGATGAACACTGAAGCTTTCTTT.

This clonotype occurred a few times. The chain uses TRBV12-3 or TRBV12-4 and TRBJ2-3; D uncertain. Trimming shortened V by 4 bases and J by 2 bases, and 4 bases separated the two germline ends. This CDR3 comprises 12 residues. Here the CDR3 reads CASSWVTDTQYF. The CDR3 DNA is TGTGCCAGCAGTTGGGTCACAGATACGCAGTATTTT.

The chain links TRBV7-6 to TRBJ2-3, with TRBD2 identical over 7 bases. The V gene end was trimmed by 1 base and the J gene end by 4 bases; junction bases not matched to a gene: 5. This CDR3 region has 15 residues. Germline CDR1 reads SGHVS; CDR2 reads FNYEAQ. This CDR3 is CASSLGLAASDTQYF. CDR3 in DNA: TGTGCCAGCAGCTTAGGGCTAGCGGCTTCAGATACGCAGTATTTT. Based on the CDR3 plus reference TRBV7-6 and TRBJ2-3, the full variable domain is GAGVSQSPRYKVTKRGQDVALRCDPISGHVSLYWYRQALGQGPEFLTYFNYEAQQDKSGLPNDRFSAERPEGSISTLTIQRTEQRDSAMYRCASSLGLAASDTQYFGPGTRLTVL.

The chain has TRBV10-2 and TRBJ2-3; 8 bases are a match to TRBD2. Germline V gene data show CDR1 as WSHSY and CDR2 as SAAADI. The CDR3 loop spans 16 amino acids. V dropped 3 bases and J dropped 4; count of bases not matched to a gene: 9. CDR3 coding DNA: TGCGCCAGCAGTGAAACAAGGACTAGCCTATCAGATACGCAGTATTTT. Amino acid sequence: CASSETRTSLSDTQYF.

This rearrangement joins TRBV5-5 to TRBJ1-4; no clear D gene. This CDR3 has 14 residues. The V gene lost 7 bases and the J gene lost 8 bases, with 18 bases spanning the gap. From germline, CDR1 is SGHKS and CDR2 YYEKEE (reference sequence). The CDR3 bases are TGTGCCAGCTCCTTGATGGCAGCCGGGGAAAAACTGTTTTTT. Protein product: CASSLMAAGEKLFF. The variable domain in full, with the rest retrieved from reference TRBV5-5 and TRBJ1-4, is DAGVTQSPTHLIKTRGQQVTLRCSPISGHKSVSWYQQVLGQGPQFIFQYYEKEERGRGNFPDRFSARQFPNYSSELNVNALLLGDSALYLCASSLMAAGEKLFFGSGTQLSVL.

This clonotype has more than one count but fewer than ten. The chain carries TRBV5-1 and TRBJ2-7; 8 nucleotides match TRBD1. The length of the CDR3 is 14 residues. CDR1 is SGHRS and CDR2 is YFSETQ in the germline V gene. Germline trimming cut 6 bases from V and 7 bases from J; bases unmatched to any gene: 12. CDR3 amino acids: CASMYGTGSREQYF. The CDR3 region has the DNA TGCGCCAGCATGTACGGGACAGGATCTCGAGAGCAGTACTTC.

This clonotype was observed many times. V is TRBV12-3 or TRBV12-4 and J is TRBJ1-2, with D perhaps matching TRBD1 (6 bases). This CDR3 is 14 amino acids long. V was clipped by 2 bases and J by 7 bases, with 14 bases between them. This CDR3 reads CASSLLQGLGGYTF. CDR3 nucleotides: TGTGCCAGCAGTTTATTACAGGGATTGGGTGGCTACACCTTC.

This clonotype has a count of ten or more. CDR3 in amino acids: CSASTYNEQFF. The CDR3 DNA sequence: TGCAGTGCTAGTACCTACAATGAGCAGTTCTTC. V gene TRBV20-1 combines with J gene TRBJ2-1; no definite D call. Germline CDR1 and CDR2: DFQATT and SNEGSKA (reference sequence). The CDR3 has 11 amino acids. V shed 3 bases and J shed 2 bases, with 2 bases lying between them.

This clonotype came up once. The CDR3 DNA reads TGTGCCAGCAGCTCCCGGGCCACCCACGAGCAGTACTTC. Translation: CASSSRATHEQYF. The chain uses TRBV7-9 and TRBJ2-7; D not certain. Trimming took off 4 bases at V and 5 bases at J, with 12 bases between the two ends. The germline gives CDR1 SEHNR, CDR2 FQNEAQ (reference sequence). This CDR3 contains 13 residues.